In its sample, the clone carrying this TCR beta chain was seen a few times. This entry comes from a study of T-cell reconstitution after alpha-beta-depleted transplantation in children. Preparing the TCRbeta library involved the use of unique molecular identifiers. One entry per CDR3 protein, called by TCRdb with MiXCR from the PCR reads. The repertoire includes roughly 120,000 distinct CDR3 sequences, 10% to 13% of them detected once, and 8% sits in the top ten. V was pared by 3 bases and J by 3 bases, with 7 bases between. The CDR3 consists of 13 residues. Germline V lookup: CDR1 SGDLS, CDR2 YYNGEE.

The J gene is TRBJ2-1, the V gene TRBV9; weak D call: TRBD2 (5 bases). The sequence came from a human donor who donated a stem cell graft to a child with acute lymphoblastic leukemia. The sequencing used PBMCs from the stem cell graft donor, collected from the stem cell graft. This CDR3 reads CASSGSGYNEQFF. The CDR3 coding sequence is TGTGCCAGCAGCGGAAGCGGCTACAATGAGCAGTTCTTC. Combining the CDR3 with reference TRBV9 and TRBJ2-1 gives the whole variable domain DSGVTQTPKHLITATGQRVTLRCSPRSGDLSVYWYQQSLDQGLQFLIQYYNGEERAKGNILERFSAQQFPDLHSELNLSSLELGDSALYFCASSGSGYNEQFFGPGTRLTVL.